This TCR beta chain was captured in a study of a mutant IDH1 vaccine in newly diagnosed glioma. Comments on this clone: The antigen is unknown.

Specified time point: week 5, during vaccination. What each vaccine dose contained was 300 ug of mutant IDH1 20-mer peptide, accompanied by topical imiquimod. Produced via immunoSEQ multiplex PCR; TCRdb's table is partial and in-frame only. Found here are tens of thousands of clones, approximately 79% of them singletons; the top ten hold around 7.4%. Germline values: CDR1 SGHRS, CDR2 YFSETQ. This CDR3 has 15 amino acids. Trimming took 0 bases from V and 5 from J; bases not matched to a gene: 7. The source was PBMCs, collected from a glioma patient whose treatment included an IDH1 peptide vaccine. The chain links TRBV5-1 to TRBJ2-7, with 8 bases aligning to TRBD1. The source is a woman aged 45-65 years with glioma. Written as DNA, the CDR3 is TGCGCCAGCAGCTTGGGGGGACAGGTTGTTCACGAGCAGTACTTC. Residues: CASSLGGQVVHEQYF.